Below, 23 T cell receptor beta chains from the same sample are listed, as sequenced in a study of blood T cells in healthy people across ages. Next came a second PCR, run for about 7 to 12 cycles, which used a sample-barcoded 5' primer along with a J-beta primer mix. TCRdb fed the 5' RACE reads into MiXCR, producing one record per CDR3 protein. The data hold approximately 1.5 million distinct CDR3 sequences, with about 45% observed a single time. Sequencing was performed on blood. These receptors were obtained from a woman between 18 and 30 years old in good health.

The chain joins TRBV7-2 to TRBJ1-1; no clear D. CDR1 and CDR2 from the germline V gene are SGHTA and FQGNSA. The ends were cut back, 6 bases at V and 1 base at J, with 12 bases in the middle. CDR3 length: 14 residues. CDR3 residues: CASRRISRNTEAFF. In DNA, the CDR3 is TGTGCCAGCAGACGAATATCCCGGAACACTGAAGCTTTCTTT.

The V and J genes are TRBV29-1 and TRBJ2-1, with 8 positions matching TRBD2. The CDR3 extends over 19 amino acids. V was clipped by 5 bases and J by 2 bases; unmatched bases: 20. Germline assignment: CDR1 SQVTM and CDR2 ANQGSEA. The CDR3 coding sequence is TGCAGCGTTCGAGGCTCCGATGCTCCGCGCGGGAGGCCCTACAATGAGCAGTTCTTC. Translation gives CSVRGSDAPRGRPYNEQFF.

The table lists this clonotype with a few counts. The chain recombines TRBV4-1 with TRBJ1-2, with D uncertain. V was pared by 10 bases and J by 7 bases, with 22 bases between. Germline CDR1 is MGHRA and CDR2 is YSYEKL. This CDR3 region has 14 residues. This chain's CDR3 is CATHQVGLKGGYTF. The CDR3 nucleotides read TGCGCCACCCACCAAGTAGGTCTCAAGGGTGGCTACACCTTC.

This clonotype was detected a few times. The chain uses TRBV5-1 and TRBJ1-2; D ambiguous. Germline V gene data show CDR1 as SGHRS and CDR2 as YFSETQ. V was shortened by 0 bases and J by 6 bases, with 12 bases between the two germline ends. CDR3 length: 14 amino acids. This chain's CDR3 is CASSLEAAADGYTF. In nucleotides, the CDR3 is TGCGCCAGCAGCTTGGAAGCCGCGGCGGATGGCTACACCTTC.

The chain uses TRBV29-1 and TRBJ1-2, with no clear D. This CDR3 contains 15 residues. V lost 5 bases and J 1 base, leaving 17 bases between the germline ends. Per germline, CDR1 SQVTM and CDR2 ANQGSEA. The CDR3 spells CSVMQDWDDNYGYTF. The CDR3 bases are TGCAGCGTTATGCAGGATTGGGATGATAACTATGGCTACACCTTC.

V usage is TRBV20-1 and J usage is TRBJ1-2; D uncertain. Trimming left V 1 base short and J 4 bases short, with 7 bases between. This CDR3 contains 12 residues. Germline V lookup: CDR1 DFQATT, CDR2 SNEGSKA (reference sequence). The chain's CDR3 is CSARAQVYGYTF. CDR3 coding DNA: TGCAGTGCTAGAGCGCAGGTCTATGGCTACACCTTC.

This clonotype was seen more than once but under ten times. The CDR3 reads CASSVAGNQETQYF. DNA of the CDR3: TGTGCCAGCAGCGTAGCGGGGAACCAAGAGACCCAGTACTTC. V is TRBV9 and J is TRBJ2-5; the D gene is possibly TRBD2 (5 bases). This CDR3 contains 14 residues. The V gene lost 0 bases and the J gene lost 0 bases, with 6 bases spanning the gap. Germline CDR1 reads SGDLS; CDR2 reads YYNGEE.

Remarks on this clonotype: A much larger clone differs from this one at a single base, so this may be a read error. The chain carries TRBV29-1 and TRBJ2-3; tentative D call: TRBD2 (6 bases). The CDR3 sequence is 14 residues long. Trimming stripped 7 bases from V and 5 bases from J, with 19 bases between. Germline lookup yields CDR1 SQVTM and CDR2 ANQGSEA. The CDR3, as DNA: TGCAGCGCTGTAGGCCGTAGCGGCGGAGATACGCAGTATTTT. As protein: CSAVGRSGGDTQYF.

This rearrangement joins TRBV6-1 to TRBJ1-2, with a tentative D call TRBD1 (5 bases). With 0 bases removed from V and 5 bases from J, the gap between germline ends came to 16 bases. This CDR3 is built from 16 residues. Germline V gene sequence: CDR1 MNHNS, CDR2 SASEGT. CDR3 residues: CASSEAGTVRTYGYTF. The CDR3 nucleotides read TGTGCCAGCAGTGAAGCCGGGACCGTCCGAACTTATGGCTACACCTTC.

The CDR3 sequence: CSASQDGETQYF. Here the CDR3 DNA reads TGCAGTGCTAGCCAAGACGGAGAGACCCAGTACTTC. This chain joins TRBV20-1 and TRBJ2-5; unclear D gene. V shed 3 bases and J shed 4 bases, with 9 bases lying between them. CDR1 and CDR2 from the germline V gene are DFQATT and SNEGSKA (reference sequence). The CDR3 length is 12 residues.

This chain links TRBV21-1 with TRBJ2-5. TRBV21-1 is deemed a pseudogene. CDR3 length: 17 amino acids. The DNA of the CDR3 is TGTGCCAGCAGCAGGGCTTTAATGACCGAGTACCAAGAGACCCAGTACTTC. Protein: CASSRALMTEYQETQYF.

The V and J genes are TRBV7-9 and TRBJ2-3; D remains unclear. With 5 bases removed from V and 0 bases from J, the gap between germline ends came to 15 bases. The CDR3 is 16 amino acids. Looked up from germline, CDR1 is SEHNR and CDR2 is FQNEAQ (reference sequence). In DNA form, the CDR3 reads TGTGCCAGCAGCCCCCGGCCAGCCACTAGCACAGATACGCAGTATTTT. Its translation is CASSPRPATSTDTQYF.

The J gene is TRBJ1-1, the V gene TRBV29-1; D not certain. The length of the CDR3 is 13 residues. Germline V gene lookup returns CDR1 SQVTM and CDR2 ANQGSEA. Between the trimmed V and J ends, which lost 4 bases and 6 bases, there was a span of 15 bases. This CDR3 reads CSVVAGFGAEAFF. CDR3 DNA sequence: TGCAGCGTTGTAGCGGGGTTTGGCGCTGAAGCTTTCTTT.

The chain's CDR3 is CASSLRSGAEEKLFF. In DNA form, the CDR3 reads TGTGCCAGCAGTTTACGCAGTGGAGCGGAGGAAAAACTGTTTTTT. This chain uses TRBV28 with TRBJ1-4; no clear D. Trimming left V 2 bases short and J 8 bases short, with 15 bases between. Germline CDR1 reads MDHEN; CDR2 reads SYDVKM. This CDR3 has 15 residues.

There are a few counts of this clonotype. The gene calls are TRBV18 and TRBJ2-7, with 8 bases that match TRBD2. Trimming cost V 3 bases and J 5 bases; bases outside gene matches: 3. The V gene's germline CDR1 is KGHSH and CDR2 LQKENI. The CDR3 has 13 residues. CDR3 coding DNA: TGTGCCAGCTCACCGAGCGGGGGTAACGAGCAGTACTTC. This translates into CASSPSGGNEQYF.

This chain joins TRBV9 and TRBJ2-3; D remains unclear. Germline-derived CDR1 and CDR2 are SGDLS and YYNGEE. Trimming took 4 bases from V and 6 from J, leaving 9 bases between them. The CDR3 is made up of 12 amino acids. CDR3 sequence reads: CASSTTRDTQYF. The CDR3 DNA reads TGTGCCAGCAGCACCACGCGGGATACGCAGTATTTT.

This chain uses TRBV7-9 with TRBJ2-7; TRBD1 matches at 9 bases. Losses at the gene ends were 3 bases for V and 3 bases for J; bases not matched to a gene: 6. Per germline, CDR1 SEHNR and CDR2 FQNEAQ (reference sequence). The CDR3 is 15 residues long. The CDR3 coding sequence is TGTGCCAGCAGCTTGGGACAGGGAAGATTCTACGAGCAGTACTTC. Amino acids: CASSLGQGRFYEQYF.

This clonotype has more than one count but fewer than ten. The chain joins TRBV3-1 to TRBJ2-5, with TRBD2 matching 8 bases. The CDR3 spans 17 residues. The germline CDR1 and CDR2 sequences are LGHDT and YNNKEL (reference sequence). The V and J ends lost 1 base and 6 bases, in that order; junction bases with no gene match: 13. DNA for the CDR3: TGTGCCAGCAGCCAAGTTTTGGGCGGGACTAGTGGGAAGACCCAGTACTTC. It translates to CASSQVLGGTSGKTQYF.

This chain joins TRBV4-1 and TRBJ1-1; no firm D call. The CDR3 extends over 12 amino acids. The germline CDR1 and CDR2 sequences are MGHRA and YSYEKL. V lost 0 bases and J lost 11, with 10 bases in between. The CDR3 is CASSQDPFGAFF. Written as DNA, the CDR3 is TGCGCCAGCAGCCAAGATCCCTTTGGGGCTTTCTTT.

The V gene is TRBV20-1, the J gene TRBJ1-6; 9 bases align to TRBD1. This CDR3 spans 15 amino acids. V lost 0 bases and J lost 8; bases outside the gene matches: 5. Germline values: CDR1 DFQATT, CDR2 SNEGSKA (reference sequence). CDR3 amino acids: CSARDIGTGHSPLHF. The CDR3 DNA sequence: TGCAGTGCTAGAGATATTGGGACAGGGCATTCACCCCTCCACTTT.

This clonotype has only a few counts. The V and J genes are TRBV12-3 or TRBV12-4 and TRBJ2-3, with 8 bases fitting TRBD2. There are 18 residues in the CDR3. V shed 5 bases, J shed 2 bases, and the junction held 15 bases outside the gene matches. CDR3 sequence: CASSLGDGKAGATDTQYF. The CDR3 DNA follows: TGTGCCAGCAGTCTCGGGGACGGAAAAGCGGGGGCCACAGATACGCAGTATTTT.

This clonotype was recorded a few times. V is TRBV29-1 and J is TRBJ2-3; TRBD2 aligns across 10 bases. The CDR3 is 14 amino acids. V shed 7 bases and J 2 bases; nucleotides not matched to a gene: 6. Germline V gene lookup returns CDR1 SQVTM and CDR2 ANQGSEA. The CDR3 nucleotides read TGCAGCGCCCTTAGCGGGAGGACCACAGATACGCAGTATTTT. Its protein is CSALSGRTTDTQYF.

The chain recombines TRBV4-3 with TRBJ1-5, with D possibly being TRBD1 (6 bases). CDR1 and CDR2 (germline): LGHNA, YSLEER. The CDR3 has 15 amino acids. V lost 0 bases, J lost 4 bases, and 10 bases lay in between. CDR3 sequence reads: CASSQDWQGNQPQHF. The CDR3 DNA sequence: TGCGCCAGCAGCCAAGATTGGCAGGGGAATCAGCCCCAGCATTTT.